The 27 T cell receptor beta chains below all came from one sample that was sequenced in a study of identical twins. TCRdb reprocessed the 5' RACE reads with MiXCR, giving one entry per CDR3 protein. This table has hundreds of thousands of distinct CDR3 sequences, around 5.7% appearing once. The sample comprised naive T cells sorted from blood. All receptors come from a man aged 18 to 35 in good health.

Ten or more counts support this clonotype. The rearrangement links TRBV27 to TRBJ2-1; 7 bases match TRBD2. The CDR3 spans 16 residues. The germline V gene has CDR1 MNHEY and CDR2 SMNVEV (reference sequence). The trim removed 6 bases at V and 6 bases at J, leaving 14 bases unmatched. CDR3 bases: TGTGCCAGCAGCCCTCGGGCGGGAGTGAGGGTCAATGAGCAGTTCTTC. Its translation is CASSPRAGVRVNEQFF.

This clonotype was seen repeatedly, ten times or more. V and J are TRBV5-1 and TRBJ2-3, with TRBD1 matching over 7 bases. The CDR3 covers 13 residues. Germline CDR1 reads SGHRS; CDR2 reads YFSETQ. The V segment lost 6 bases and the J segment 6 bases; nucleotides outside the gene matches: 7. CDR3 coding DNA: TGCGCCAGCACTAAGGGGGCGGCTGATACGCAGTATTTT. Translating it yields CASTKGAADTQYF.

This clonotype was counted only a few times. The J gene is TRBJ2-2, the V gene TRBV7-8; 7 bases are shared with TRBD1. J gave up 4 bases and V 0 bases, and 2 bases lay outside the gene matches. This CDR3 has 15 residues. Germline assignment: CDR1 SGHVS and CDR2 FQNEAQ. CDR3 amino acids: CASSLAGGVTGELFF. CDR3 DNA sequence: TGTGCCAGCAGCTTAGCAGGGGGCGTCACCGGGGAGCTGTTTTTT.

This clonotype was detected only a few times. This rearrangement joins TRBV29-1 to TRBJ1-4; D is perhaps TRBD1 (5 bases). The CDR3 has 15 amino acids. Germline CDR1 SQVTM, CDR2 ANQGSEA. Trimming took off 2 bases at V and 8 bases at J, with 18 bases between the two ends. The CDR3 coding sequence is TGCAGCGTTGAATATGGGGGAGGGGAGTGGGAAAAACTGTTTTTT. Translated: CSVEYGGGEWEKLFF.

This clonotype was seen more than once but under ten times. The J gene is TRBJ2-3, the V gene TRBV27; 13 positions match TRBD2. J gave up 4 bases and V 5 bases, and 6 bases lay outside the gene matches. Germline V gene lookup returns CDR1 MNHEY and CDR2 SMNVEV (reference sequence). CDR3 length: 16 residues. The CDR3 DNA reads as TGTGCCAGCAGTAAAGACGGACTAGCGGGAGCAGATACGCAGTATTTT. This sequence encodes CASSKDGLAGADTQYF.

The rearrangement joins TRBV12-3 or TRBV12-4 to TRBJ2-2; the match to TRBD2 covers 10 bases. Unmatched junction bases numbered 5, after V lost 3 bases and J lost 4 bases. This CDR3 region has 16 residues. CDR3: CASSLISSGSTGELFF. CDR3 nucleotide sequence: TGTGCCAGCAGTTTGATATCTAGCGGGAGCACCGGGGAGCTGTTTTTT.

This clonotype was counted at least ten times. The V gene is TRBV5-1, the J gene TRBJ2-2, with D perhaps TRBD1 or TRBD2 (5 bases each). Germline CDR1 and CDR2: SGHRS and YFSETQ. The CDR3 is 14 residues long. V was clipped by 6 bases and J by 0 bases, with 9 bases between them. The CDR3 is CASKGTANTGELFF. Here the CDR3 DNA reads TGCGCCAGCAAAGGGACCGCGAACACCGGGGAGCTGTTTTTT.

This rearrangement joins TRBV20-1 to TRBJ2-7; D perhaps matches TRBD1 (6 bases). The CDR3 contains 12 residues. V was shortened by 5 bases and J by 1 base, with 9 bases between the two germline ends. Looked up from germline, CDR1 is DFQATT and CDR2 is SNEGSKA (reference sequence). This chain's CDR3 is CSAYTGSYEQYF. In DNA form, the CDR3 reads TGCAGTGCTTATACAGGGTCCTACGAGCAGTACTTC.

This clonotype was seen a few times. This chain links TRBV19 with TRBJ2-2; D gene uncertain. Germline-derived CDR1 and CDR2 are LNHDA and SQIVND (reference sequence). V gave up 11 bases and J gave up 4 bases, with 17 bases separating them. The CDR3 runs 14 residues. The CDR3 is CAAVGHPFTGELFF. The CDR3 region has the DNA TGTGCCGCTGTCGGGCACCCATTCACCGGGGAGCTGTTTTTT.

Worth noting for this clonotype: This may be a read error, as it is one base from a much larger clone. This rearrangement joins TRBV27 to TRBJ2-3; 13 bases are a match to TRBD2. The CDR3 totals 17 residues. CDR1 and CDR2 (germline): MNHEY, SMNVEV (reference sequence). The CDR3 is CSSLEGGLAGVTDTQYF. CDR3 DNA sequence: TGTTCCAGCCTCGAGGGTGGACTAGCGGGAGTAACAGATACGCAGTATTTT.

This clonotype was counted at least ten times. The rearrangement uses TRBV5-1 and TRBJ1-2, with a tentative D call TRBD1 (5 bases). Trimming cost V 4 bases and J 6 bases, with 10 bases left between them. The V gene's germline CDR1 is SGHRS and CDR2 YFSETQ. The CDR3 spans 12 residues. The CDR3: CASSRSGNGYTF. CDR3 DNA sequence: TGCGCCAGCAGCAGGTCAGGGAATGGCTACACCTTC.

This clonotype has just a few counts. The CDR3, as DNA: TGCGCCAGCAGCTTGGCCGCGGGGACTGGAAACACCATATATTTT. Its protein is CASSLAAGTGNTIYF. The V and J genes are TRBV5-1 and TRBJ1-3; unclear D gene. This CDR3 is built from 15 residues. Trimming removed 0 bases at V and 2 bases at J, with 9 bases between. Germline V gives CDR1 SGHRS, CDR2 YFSETQ.

There are a few counts of this clonotype. The gene calls are TRBV18 and TRBJ2-7; D unresolved. Deletions cut 3 bases from V and 1 base from J, with 7 bases between. The CDR3 has 13 amino acids. Germline V gives CDR1 KGHSH, CDR2 LQKENI. The CDR3 DNA is TGTGCCAGCTCACCTTCAGTTTCCTACGAGCAGTACGTC. Translation: CASSPSVSYEQYV.

Comments on this clonotype: The germline gene is not matched at one end of the junction; a read error may be the cause. This rearrangement joins TRBV12-3 or TRBV12-4 to TRBJ2-3; 12 bases match TRBD2. This CDR3 is built from 18 residues. As DNA, the CDR3 is TGTGCCAGCAGCTTTTCCCGGACTAGCGGGGTTAGCACAGATACGCAGTGTTTT. The encoded protein is CASSFSRTSGVSTDTQCF.

The table lists this clonotype with many counts. V usage is TRBV28 and J usage is TRBJ2-3, with D perhaps given as TRBD1 or TRBD2 (5 bases each). Germline V gives CDR1 MDHEN, CDR2 SYDVKM. The V end was cut by 2 bases, the J end by 8 bases, with 17 bases between. The CDR3 is 15 residues long. CDR3 nucleotides: TGTGCCAGCAGTTTAGAGGGCAGGGTTCGTGGTACGCAGTATTTT. Protein sequence: CASSLEGRVRGTQYF.

At least ten counts were recorded for this clonotype. V and J are TRBV7-9 and TRBJ2-1; 9 bases are a match to TRBD2. The trim removed 5 bases at V and 9 bases at J, leaving 11 bases unmatched. Germline V CDR1 and CDR2: SEHNR, FQNEAQ (reference sequence). The CDR3 covers 15 residues. The CDR3: CASSRGGVAGVEQFF. The CDR3 nucleotides are TGTGCCAGCAGCCGGGGAGGGGTAGCGGGAGTTGAGCAGTTCTTC.

V usage is TRBV7-9 and J usage is TRBJ2-5; tentatively, D is TRBD2 (7 bases). Trimming cost V 8 bases and J 5 bases, with 21 bases left between them. The CDR3 has 15 residues. Germline-derived CDR1 and CDR2 are SEHNR and FQNEAQ (reference sequence). The CDR3 loop reads CASLRAGAERETQYF. As DNA, the CDR3 is TGTGCCAGCCTAAGGGCGGGGGCGGAACGGGAGACCCAGTACTTC.

This clonotype was recorded at least ten times. The chain couples TRBV11-2 to TRBJ2-7, with D unclear. The CDR3 covers 14 residues. Trimming cost V 3 bases and J 3 bases, with 12 bases left between them. From germline, CDR1 is SGHAT and CDR2 FQNNGV. The CDR3 DNA sequence: TGTGCCAGCAGCTTGACCGGTGGGGTCTACGAGCAGTACGTC. Translation: CASSLTGGVYEQYV.

In its sample, this clonotype was seen a few times. The chain's CDR3 is CASSIPGTNNEQFF. CDR3 sequence (DNA): TGTGCCAGCAGTATTCCCGGGACTAACAATGAGCAGTTCTTC. The chain carries TRBV12-3 or TRBV12-4 and TRBJ2-1; 7 bases are shared with TRBD2. The trim removed 5 bases at V and 5 bases at J, leaving 6 bases unmatched. CDR3 length: 14 amino acids.

In DNA, the CDR3 is TGCAGTGCTAGAGCTAACACTGAAGCTTTCTTT. The encoded protein is CSARANTEAFF. The gene calls are TRBV20-1 and TRBJ1-1, with no clear D. CDR1 is DFQATT and CDR2 is SNEGSKA in the germline V gene (reference sequence). This CDR3 comprises 11 residues. V dropped 1 base and J dropped 2 bases, with 2 bases sitting between them.

Ten or more counts support this clonotype. V gene TRBV9 combines with J gene TRBJ2-7; unclear D gene. The V end lost 3 bases, the J end lost 1 base, and 11 bases lay between the germline ends. The CDR3 contains 14 residues. The germline V gene has CDR1 SGDLS and CDR2 YYNGEE. CDR3: CASSADGLSYEQYF. In nucleotides, the CDR3 is TGTGCCAGCAGCGCCGACGGATTATCCTACGAGCAGTACTTC.

This clonotype was picked up many times. This chain links TRBV20-1 with TRBJ2-3; 7 bases are shared with TRBD1. The V gene's germline CDR1 is DFQATT and CDR2 SNEGSKA (reference sequence). V shed 5 bases and J 2 bases; nucleotides not matched to a gene: 4. The CDR3 is made up of 13 amino acids. The CDR3 protein is CSASGTATDTQYF. In DNA form, the CDR3 reads TGCAGTGCTTCCGGGACAGCCACAGATACGCAGTATTTT.

At least ten counts were recorded for this clonotype. This sequence joins TRBV21-1 and TRBJ1-1. TRBV21-1 is a listed pseudogene. This CDR3 comprises 15 residues. Written as DNA, the CDR3 is TGTGCCAGCTCTGGATTGTTTTTGGGGAACGCTGAAGCTTTCTTT. Protein sequence: CASSGLFLGNAEAFF.

This clonotype has ten or more counts. V usage is TRBV11-2 and J usage is TRBJ2-5; D perhaps matches TRBD1 (6 bases). The germline CDR1 and CDR2 sequences are SGHAT and FQNNGV. Trimming removed 1 base at V and 2 bases at J, with 23 bases between. The CDR3 has 19 residues. Written as DNA, the CDR3 is TGTGCCAGCAGCTTAGTGGTCCAAACAGGGAATTTTCTACAAGAGACCCAGTACTTC. It is translated as CASSLVVQTGNFLQETQYF.

This clonotype occurred a few times. The V call is TRBV9, the J call TRBJ2-3, with D perhaps given as TRBD1 or TRBD2 (6 bases each). This CDR3 is 16 amino acids long. CDR1 is SGDLS and CDR2 is YYNGEE in the germline V gene. With 0 bases removed from V and 13 bases from J, the gap between germline ends came to 24 bases. CDR3 sequence: CASSVGGLGGELREYF. The CDR3 coding sequence is TGTGCCAGCAGCGTAGGCGGCCTGGGGGGCGAACTTCGAGAGTATTTT.

The chain carries TRBV27 and TRBJ2-7, with TRBD1 matching over 7 bases. Germline V lookup: CDR1 MNHEY, CDR2 SMNVEV (reference sequence). The V segment lost 1 base and the J segment 3 bases; nucleotides outside the gene matches: 3. The CDR3 has 14 amino acids. CDR3 in DNA: TGTGCCAGCAGTTTATTACAGGGGAGCTACGAGCAGTACGTC. Translation gives CASSLLQGSYEQYV.

This clonotype was counted ten times or more. This sequence joins TRBV29-1 and TRBJ2-2; D is perhaps TRBD2 (5 bases). The CDR3 contains 14 residues. Germline V gene sequence: CDR1 SQVTM, CDR2 ANQGSEA. V lost 6 bases, J lost 5 bases, and 16 bases lay in between. The CDR3 sequence: CSVLTPGRTGELFF. CDR3 nucleotide sequence: TGCAGCGTCCTAACCCCGGGAAGGACCGGGGAGCTGTTTTTT.